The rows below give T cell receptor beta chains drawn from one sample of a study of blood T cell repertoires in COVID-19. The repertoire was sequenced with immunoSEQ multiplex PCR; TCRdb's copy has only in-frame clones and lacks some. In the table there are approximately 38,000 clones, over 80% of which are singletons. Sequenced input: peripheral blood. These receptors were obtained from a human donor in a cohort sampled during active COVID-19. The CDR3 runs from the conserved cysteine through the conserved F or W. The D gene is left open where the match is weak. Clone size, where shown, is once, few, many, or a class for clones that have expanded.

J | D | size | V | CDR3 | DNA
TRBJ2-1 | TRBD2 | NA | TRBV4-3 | CASSPGTNDYNEQFF | TGCGCCAGCAGCCCGGGGACTAATGATTACAATGAGCAGTTCTTC
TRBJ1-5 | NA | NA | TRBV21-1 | CASSKGQSGPLGQPQHF | TGTGCCAGCAGCAAAGGGCAATCTGGGCCGCTTGGGCAGCCCCAGCATTTT
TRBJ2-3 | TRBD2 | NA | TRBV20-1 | CSASFPSGNPDTQYF | TGCAGTGCTAGTTTCCCTAGCGGGAATCCTGATACGCAGTATTTT
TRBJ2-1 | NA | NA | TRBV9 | CASSVEGGSYNEQFF | TGTGCCAGCAGCGTAGAAGGGGGCTCCTACAATGAGCAGTTCTTC
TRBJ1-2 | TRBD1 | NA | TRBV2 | CASSEDRGTQGGGYTF | TGTGCCAGCAGTGAAGACAGGGGGACCCAAGGCGGTGGCTACACCTTC
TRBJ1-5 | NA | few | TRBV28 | CASSLQGWHQPQHF | TGTGCCAGCAGTTTACAGGGGTGGCATCAGCCCCAGCATTTT
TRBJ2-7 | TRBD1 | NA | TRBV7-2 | CASSLVGTGEYEQYF | TGTGCCAGCAGCTTAGTAGGGACAGGGGAATACGAGCAGTACTTC
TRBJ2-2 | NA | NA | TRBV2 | CATKRGKNTGELFF | TGTGCCACCAAACGCGGGAAGAACACCGGGGAGCTGTTTTTT
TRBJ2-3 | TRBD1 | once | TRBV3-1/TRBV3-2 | CASSQSRDSPVSDTQYF | TGTGCCAGCAGCCAATCCCGGGACAGCCCCGTTAGCGATACGCAGTATTTT
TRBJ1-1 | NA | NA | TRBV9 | CASSPRDRTTEAFF | TGTGCCAGCAGCCCCCGCGACAGAACTACTGAAGCTTTCTTT
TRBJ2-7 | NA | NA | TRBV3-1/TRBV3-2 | CASSQGRASSYEQYF | TGTGCCAGCAGCCAAGGGCGGGCGAGCTCCTACGAGCAGTACTTC
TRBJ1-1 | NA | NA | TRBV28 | CASSRSRGKAFF | TGTGCCAGCAGTCGATCCCGGGGGAAAGCTTTCTTT
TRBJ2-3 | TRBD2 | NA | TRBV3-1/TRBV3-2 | CASSPRLAGGLTDTQYF | TGTGCCAGCAGCCCACGACTAGCGGGGGGGCTCACAGATACGCAGTATTTT
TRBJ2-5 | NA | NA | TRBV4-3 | CASSQGGGRVAAPQETQYF | TGCGCCAGCAGCCAAGGGGGGGGCCGGGTAGCGGCTCCCCAAGAGACCCAGTACTTC